This T cell receptor beta chain was documented in a study of T cells in tumors after PD-1 blockade. The table came from immunoSEQ multiplex PCR; TCRdb's copy has only in-frame clones and leaves some out. Among more than 40,000 clones listed, roughly 84% were seen once. Study-wide points: Around 45% of tumor TCR clonotypes were also found in blood.

About this clone itself: Its specificity is unknown.

Template: tumor biopsy or peripheral blood genomic DNA, roughly 550-6,500 ng per sample. Trimming took off 1 base at V and 6 bases at J, with 10 bases between the two ends. This CDR3 is built from 14 residues. Germline-derived CDR1 and CDR2 are MGHRA and YSYEKL. This TCR was sampled from a human donor with advanced basal cell or squamous cell carcinoma (not recorded which). Source: PBMCs, taken before anti-PD-1 therapy. The chain links TRBV4-1 to TRBJ2-1; D gene unclear. The CDR3 sequence: CASSQGRGINEQFF. The CDR3 DNA is TGCGCCAGCAGCCAAGGACGCGGAATCAATGAGCAGTTCTTC.